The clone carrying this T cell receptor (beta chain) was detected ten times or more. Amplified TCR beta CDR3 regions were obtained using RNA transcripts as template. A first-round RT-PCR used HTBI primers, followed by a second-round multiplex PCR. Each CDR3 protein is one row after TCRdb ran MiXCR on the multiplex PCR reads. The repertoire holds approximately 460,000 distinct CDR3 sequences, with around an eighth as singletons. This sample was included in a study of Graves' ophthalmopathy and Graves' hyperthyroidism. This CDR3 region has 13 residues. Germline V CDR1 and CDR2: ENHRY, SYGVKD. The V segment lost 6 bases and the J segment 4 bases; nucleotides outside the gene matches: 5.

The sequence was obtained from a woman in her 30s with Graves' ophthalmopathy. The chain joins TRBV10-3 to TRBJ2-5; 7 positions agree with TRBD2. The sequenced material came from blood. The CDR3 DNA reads TGTGCCATCAGACAGCGGGGTGGAGAGACCCAGTACTTC. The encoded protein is CAIRQRGGETQYF.